Each of the 2 T cell receptor beta chains below was sequenced from the same sample in a study of T-cell memory formation after mild COVID-19. TCRdb ran MiXCR on the 5' RACE reads and lists one entry per CDR3 protein. Of about 350,000 distinct CDR3 sequences detected, approximately 29% appear once; the ten largest clones hold roughly 13%. The sequenced sample was PBMCs or a T cell subset sorted from them (not recorded which). The source of these receptors is an adult woman who had mild COVID-19 (a few samples of this study predate the infection). Cell type and time point are not known.

The chain carries TRBV4-2 and TRBJ2-7, with 9 bases fitting TRBD1. Trimming cost V 2 bases and J 1 base; bases outside gene matches: 9. The germline V gene encodes CDR1 LGHNA and CDR2 YNFKEQ. The CDR3 covers 17 residues. In DNA, the CDR3 is TGTGCCAGCAGCCAACATACAGGGGGCGCGAGATCCTACGAGCAGTACTTC. Amino acid sequence: CASSQHTGGARSYEQYF.

This clonotype turned up a few times. The chain employs TRBV7-3 and TRBJ2-5, with D possibly matching TRBD2 (5 bases). Germline V lookup: CDR1 SGHTA, CDR2 FQGTGA. The CDR3 loop spans 14 amino acids. V lost 6 bases, J lost 6 bases, and 17 bases lay in between. The CDR3 DNA sequence: TGTGCCAGCAGTCTTAACTCGGGGTCCCAGACCCAGTACTTC. Its protein is CASSLNSGSQTQYF.